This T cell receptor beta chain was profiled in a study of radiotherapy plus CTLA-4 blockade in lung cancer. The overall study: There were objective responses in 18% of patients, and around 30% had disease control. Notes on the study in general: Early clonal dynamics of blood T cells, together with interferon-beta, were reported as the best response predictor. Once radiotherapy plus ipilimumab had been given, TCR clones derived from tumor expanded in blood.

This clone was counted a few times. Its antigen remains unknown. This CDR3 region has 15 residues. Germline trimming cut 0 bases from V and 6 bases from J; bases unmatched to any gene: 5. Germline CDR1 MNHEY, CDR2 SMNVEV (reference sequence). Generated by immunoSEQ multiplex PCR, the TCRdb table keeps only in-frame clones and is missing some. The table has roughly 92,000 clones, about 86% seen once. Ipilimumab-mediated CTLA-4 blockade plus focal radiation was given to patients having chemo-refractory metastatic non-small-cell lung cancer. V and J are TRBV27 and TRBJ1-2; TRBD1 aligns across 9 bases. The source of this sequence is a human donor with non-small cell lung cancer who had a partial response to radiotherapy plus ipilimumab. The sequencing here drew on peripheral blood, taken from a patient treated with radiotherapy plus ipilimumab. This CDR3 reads CASSLSDRGWDGYTF. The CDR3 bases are TGTGCCAGCAGTTTATCAGACAGGGGGTGGGATGGCTACACCTTC.